The 27 T cell receptor beta chains given below trace back to one sample, sequenced in a study of blood T cell repertoires in COVID-19. Method: immunoSEQ multiplex PCR; TCRdb's copy keeps in-frame clones and lacks some. Seen here are some 170,000 clones, 85% to 95% observed once, and the top ten hold approximately 2%. What was sequenced was peripheral blood. The receptors come from a woman aged 55-69 years with COVID-19, enrolled during active disease.

The rearrangement joins TRBV6-2 or TRBV6-3 to TRBJ2-7; D call uncertain. This CDR3 comprises 15 residues. Germline lookup yields CDR1 MNHEY and CDR2 SVGEGT. V gave up 0 bases and J gave up 2 bases, with 11 bases separating them. The CDR3 loop is CASSYSNRRTYEQYF. DNA for the CDR3: TGTGCCAGCAGTTACTCGAACAGACGTACCTACGAGCAGTACTTC.

The chain has TRBV9 and TRBJ1-2; tentative D call: TRBD1 (6 bases). Trimming shortened V by 4 bases and J by 0 bases, and 22 bases separated the two germline ends. The germline CDR1 and CDR2 sequences are SGDLS and YYNGEE. The CDR3 sequence is 18 residues long. CDR3 amino acids: CASSPNHIPRQANYGYTF. The CDR3 DNA sequence: TGTGCCAGCAGCCCGAACCACATTCCCCGACAGGCTAACTATGGCTACACCTTC.

V gene TRBV7-9 combines with J gene TRBJ1-5, with 7 bases aligning to TRBD1. Trimming took 4 bases from V and 0 from J; bases not matched to a gene: 9. The CDR3 sequence is 17 residues long. The V gene's germline CDR1 is SEHNR and CDR2 FQNEAQ (reference sequence). The CDR3 DNA is TGTGCCAGCAGCTCCGAGACAGGGAAAGGTAGCAATCAGCCCCAGCATTTT. It translates to CASSSETGKGSNQPQHF.

This clone was picked up one time. The J gene is TRBJ2-1, the V gene TRBV30; D ambiguous. Germline values: CDR1 GTSNPN, CDR2 SVGIG (reference sequence). The germline V and J ends were trimmed by 5 bases and 0 bases, with 8 bases remaining between them. This CDR3 comprises 13 residues. The CDR3 coding sequence is TGTGCCTGGCGGTTAAGCTCCTACAATGAGCAGTTCTTC. Amino acid sequence: CAWRLSSYNEQFF.

The sample holds one count of this clone. V gene TRBV6-4 combines with J gene TRBJ1-1, with 11 nucleotides matching TRBD1. Losses at the gene ends were 4 bases for V and 3 bases for J; bases not matched to a gene: 4. CDR1 is MRHNA and CDR2 is SNTAGT in the germline V gene. This CDR3 region has 15 residues. CDR3 sequence: CASSAGQGDDTEAFF. CDR3 sequence (DNA): TGTGCCAGCAGTGCGGGACAGGGGGACGACACTGAAGCTTTCTTT.

The chain joins TRBV29-1 to TRBJ1-2, with 8 positions matching TRBD1. Germline CDR1 reads SQVTM; CDR2 reads ANQGSEA. CDR3 length: 14 residues. The junction had 6 bases not matched to a gene; V was cut back by 6 bases and J by 0 bases. The CDR3 region has the DNA TGCAGCGTCGGAGGGACAGGTGCTAACTATGGCTACACCTTC. Its protein is CSVGGTGANYGYTF.

This chain joins TRBV12-5 and TRBJ2-1; D is unclear. CDR1 is LGHNT and CDR2 is FRNRAP in the germline V gene. The CDR3 is 18 amino acids. The ends were cut back, 0 bases at V and 0 bases at J, with 15 bases in the middle. CDR3 residues: CASGLVPLAVSSYNEQFF. DNA of the CDR3: TGTGCTAGTGGTTTGGTCCCCCTGGCAGTAAGCTCCTACAATGAGCAGTTCTTC. The full variable domain, its missing parts supplied by reference TRBV12-5 and TRBJ2-1, is DARVTQTPRHKVTEMGQEVTMRCQPILGHNTVFWYRQTMMQGLELLAYFRNRAPLDDSGMPKDRFSAEMPDATLATLKIQPSEPRDSAVYFCASGLVPLAVSSYNEQFFGPGTRLTVL.

J is TRBJ1-1 and V is TRBV27; TRBD1 might be the D (5 bases). The CDR3 has 14 residues. V was trimmed by 3 bases and J by 1 base, leaving 9 bases between them. CDR1 and CDR2 from the germline V gene are MNHEY and SMNVEV (reference sequence). As DNA, the CDR3 is TGTGCCAGCAGTTTGGCAGGGCCGAACACTGAAGCTTTCTTT. Translated, it gives CASSLAGPNTEAFF.

V and J are TRBV4-2 and TRBJ1-2; 11 bases match TRBD1. In germline, CDR1 is LGHNA, CDR2 YNFKEQ. With V trimmed by 3 bases and J by 10 bases, 7 bases remained unmatched. This CDR3 comprises 14 residues. CDR3 coding DNA: TGTGCCAGCAGCCAGGGGACAGGGGGTCTGGACTACACCTTC. Translated, it gives CASSQGTGGLDYTF.

The V call is TRBV27, the J call TRBJ1-6; 11 bases map to TRBD1. The germline V gene encodes CDR1 MNHEY and CDR2 SMNVEV (reference sequence). The CDR3 loop spans 15 amino acids. V lost 7 bases, J lost 9 bases, and 8 bases stayed unmatched. Written as DNA, the CDR3 is TGTGCCAGCACCGCCCGGACAGGGGGCTTTTCACCCCTCCACTTT. Protein: CASTARTGGFSPLHF.

The chain recombines TRBV11-2 with TRBJ2-1; TRBD2 agrees at 7 bases. The junction had 11 bases not matched to a gene; V was cut back by 5 bases and J by 4 bases. Germline V gives CDR1 SGHAT, CDR2 FQNNGV. The CDR3 covers 16 residues. CDR3: CASSPLSSGAYNEQFF. The CDR3 DNA follows: TGTGCCAGCAGCCCCCTTTCGAGCGGGGCTTACAATGAGCAGTTCTTC.

This clone showed up just once. The rearrangement uses TRBV9 and TRBJ1-4; TRBD1 aligns across 12 bases. Trimming at V came to 3 bases and at J to 8 bases, leaving 5 bases not matched to a gene. The CDR3 runs to 15 residues. Germline V CDR1 and CDR2: SGDLS, YYNGEE. CDR3 protein: CASSGGTGGFEKLFF. CDR3 sequence (DNA): TGTGCCAGCAGCGGAGGGACAGGGGGCTTCGAAAAACTGTTTTTT.

The chain employs TRBV7-2 and TRBJ2-7, with 7 bases aligning to TRBD2. The junction had 8 bases not matched to a gene; V was cut back by 4 bases and J by 2 bases. The CDR3 consists of 15 residues. Germline V gene sequence: CDR1 SGHTA, CDR2 FQGNSA. DNA for the CDR3: TGTGCCAGCAGCTCCCCCGGGGGGTTAACCTACGAGCAGTACTTC. It yields the protein CASSSPGGLTYEQYF.

The chain carries TRBV29-1 and TRBJ1-5, with TRBD1 matching over 7 bases. CDR1 and CDR2 (germline): SQVTM, ANQGSEA. The V gene end was trimmed by 6 bases and the J gene end by 4 bases; junction bases not matched to a gene: 12. The CDR3 consists of 15 residues. CDR3 sequence: CSVDAGDSLNQPQHF. For the CDR3, the DNA is TGCAGCGTCGACGCTGGGGACAGCCTAAATCAGCCCCAGCATTTT.

The chain joins TRBV2 to TRBJ2-2, with D possibly being TRBD2 (6 bases). Germline V CDR1 and CDR2: SNHLY, FYNNEI. The CDR3 contains 15 residues. Trimming removed 8 bases at V and 5 bases at J, with 18 bases between. CDR3 residues: CASGGSGTWTGELFF. CDR3 coding DNA: TGTGCCAGCGGGGGATCAGGGACTTGGACCGGGGAGCTGTTTTTT.

V is TRBV7-2 and J is TRBJ2-3; D is unclear. With 4 bases removed from V and 0 bases from J, the gap between germline ends came to 8 bases. The CDR3 is 14 residues long. The germline V gene encodes CDR1 SGHTA and CDR2 FQGNSA. CDR3 coding DNA: TGTGCCAGCAGCTCCCTCACTAGCACAGATACGCAGTATTTT. It translates to CASSSLTSTDTQYF.

This chain uses TRBV27 with TRBJ2-7; unclear D gene. This CDR3 region has 13 residues. Germline V gene lookup returns CDR1 MNHEY and CDR2 SMNVEV (reference sequence). The V end lost 5 bases, the J end lost 3 bases, and 11 bases lay between the germline ends. DNA of the CDR3: TGTGCCAGCAGTCAATCGAGGAGCTACGAGCAGTACTTC. This gives the protein CASSQSRSYEQYF.

Here the CDR3 reads CASSQLAGGINEQFF. In DNA form, the CDR3 reads TGTGCCAGCAGCCAACTAGCGGGGGGGATCAATGAGCAGTTCTTC. The chain joins TRBV6-5 to TRBJ2-1, with 13 bases identical to TRBD2. Looked up from germline, CDR1 is MNHEY and CDR2 is SVGAGI. The length of the CDR3 is 15 residues. Trimming removed 6 bases from V and 6 bases from J; junction bases left unmatched: 5.

The chain combines TRBV7-9 with TRBJ1-1; D ambiguous. The CDR3 has 13 amino acids. The V gene's germline CDR1 is SEHNR and CDR2 FQNEAQ (reference sequence). V dropped 5 bases and J dropped 0 bases, with 7 bases sitting between them. The CDR3 spells CASSPNMNTEAFF. CDR3 DNA: TGTGCCAGCAGCCCAAACATGAACACTGAAGCTTTCTTT.

V and J are TRBV7-2 and TRBJ2-5; TRBD2 matches at 14 bases. Germline V gives CDR1 SGHTA, CDR2 FQGNSA. This CDR3 has 15 residues. Trimming took 5 bases from V and 3 from J; bases not matched to a gene: 2. The CDR3 coding sequence is TGTGCCAGCAGCACGGGACTAGCGGGGGAAGAGACCCAGTACTTC. Its protein is CASSTGLAGEETQYF.

The chain has TRBV7-2 and TRBJ1-1, with TRBD1 matching over 7 bases. The germline V gene encodes CDR1 SGHTA and CDR2 FQGNSA. The V segment lost 5 bases and the J segment 2 bases; nucleotides outside the gene matches: 5. The CDR3 is 14 residues long. The CDR3 nucleotides read TGTGCCAGCAGCACCGGGACAGCAAACACTGAAGCTTTCTTT. Residues: CASSTGTANTEAFF.

Concerning this clone: The junction shows a germline mismatch at one end, possibly a read error. V is TRBV5-4 and J is TRBJ1-2; 8 nucleotides match TRBD1. The germline V gene has CDR1 SGHNT and CDR2 YYREEE (reference sequence). The CDR3 totals 12 residues. The CDR3 nucleotides read TGTGCCAGCAGCTATCAATCCGGGACAGGCGACTTC. Its protein is CASSYQSGTGDF.

This chain uses TRBV19 with TRBJ1-6; D might be TRBD1 (5 bases). The germline V and J ends were trimmed by 1 base and 6 bases, with 10 bases remaining between them. Germline CDR1 LNHDA, CDR2 SQIVND (reference sequence). The CDR3 contains 15 residues. The CDR3 nucleotides are TGTGCCAGTAGTATAGGTCAGGGCCCTAATTCACCCCTCCACTTT. Its protein is CASSIGQGPNSPLHF.

The chain uses TRBV9 and TRBJ2-1; 8 bases align to TRBD2. This CDR3 is built from 15 residues. V dropped 4 bases and J dropped 2; count of bases not matched to a gene: 5. CDR1 and CDR2 from the germline V gene are SGDLS and YYNGEE. The CDR3 reads CASSTSGGTYNEQFF. CDR3 nucleotides: TGTGCCAGCAGCACCAGCGGGGGAACCTACAATGAGCAGTTCTTC.

This chain uses TRBV6-5 with TRBJ2-1; tentative D call: TRBD1 (5 bases). The ends were cut back, 3 bases at V and 9 bases at J, with 12 bases in the middle. Germline V gene lookup returns CDR1 MNHEY and CDR2 SVGAGI. The CDR3 runs to 13 residues. The CDR3 DNA sequence: TGTGCCAGCAGTTATGCAGGGTTCGGTGAGCAGTTCTTC. This codes for CASSYAGFGEQFF.

This chain's CDR3 is CASSEADPGQHYNEKLFF. DNA of the CDR3: TGTGCCAGCAGTGAAGCCGACCCCGGACAGCATTATAATGAAAAACTGTTTTTT. The V call is TRBV2, the J call TRBJ1-4; D might be TRBD1 (6 bases). The CDR3 length is 18 residues. Trimming took off 0 bases at V and 4 bases at J, with 18 bases between the two ends. Germline values: CDR1 SNHLY, CDR2 FYNNEI.

This clone was found a few times. The gene calls are TRBV5-4 and TRBJ1-1, with TRBD1 matching over 7 bases. There are 17 residues in the CDR3. Trimming took 4 bases from V and 0 from J; bases not matched to a gene: 12. Germline loops: CDR1 SGHNT, CDR2 YYREEE (reference sequence). Here the CDR3 reads CASSLPRDSLMNTEAFF. Here the CDR3 DNA reads TGTGCCAGCAGCCTACCACGGGACAGCCTCATGAACACTGAAGCTTTCTTT.